One sample yielded the 5 T cell receptor beta chains listed below, sequenced in a study of blood T cell repertoires in COVID-19. TCRdb keeps only in-frame clones here, not all; method: immunoSEQ multiplex PCR. The sample holds more than 120,000 clones; 80% to 90% are singletons and the top ten take roughly 37%. The source material was peripheral blood. These receptors all come from a man over 45 who had recovered from COVID-19.

The chain couples TRBV7-9 to TRBJ1-1; D gene uncertain. V gave up 3 bases and J gave up 2 bases, with 7 bases separating them. The CDR3 spans 13 residues. Looked up from germline, CDR1 is SEHNR and CDR2 is FQNEAQ (reference sequence). The CDR3 region has the DNA TGTGCCAGCAGCTTTCAGGATAACACTGAAGCTTTCTTT. Amino acid sequence: CASSFQDNTEAFF.

This clone was detected many times. V is TRBV7-9 and J is TRBJ1-5; TRBD1 is a possible D gene (5 bases). Germline V gene sequence: CDR1 SEHNR, CDR2 FQNEAQ (reference sequence). This CDR3 is 16 amino acids long. V shed 0 bases and J shed 0 bases, with 9 bases lying between them. The CDR3 DNA sequence: TGTGCCAGCAGCTTAGCGTGGGGCCCTAGCAATCAGCCCCAGCATTTT. Protein sequence: CASSLAWGPSNQPQHF.

The rearrangement uses TRBV5-8 and TRBJ2-3; 8 positions match TRBD1. Germline trimming cut 0 bases from V and 3 bases from J; bases unmatched to any gene: 6. The germline V gene has CDR1 SGHTS and CDR2 YDEGEE. The CDR3 consists of 16 residues. The DNA of the CDR3 is TGTGCCAGCAGCTTGGAAGTGAACAGGGGGACAGATACGCAGTATTTT. It yields the protein CASSLEVNRGTDTQYF.

CDR3 sequence (DNA): TGTGCCAGCTCAGCAACAGGGGGCCGGGAGACCCAGTACTTC. It encodes CASSATGGRETQYF. The J gene is TRBJ2-5, the V gene TRBV18; 9 nucleotides match TRBD1. This CDR3 has 14 residues. Germline CDR1 reads KGHSH; CDR2 reads LQKENI. Germline trimming cut 5 bases from V and 5 bases from J; bases unmatched to any gene: 6.

This sequence joins TRBV12-3 or TRBV12-4 and TRBJ2-7, with a possible D match to TRBD2 (5 bases). Trimming removed 5 bases at V and 2 bases at J, with 7 bases between. CDR3 length: 12 amino acids. CDR3 nucleotide sequence: TGTGCCAGCAGTAGCGGACCCTACGAGCAGTACTTC. It is translated as CASSSGPYEQYF.